One sample yielded the 32 T cell receptor beta chains listed below, sequenced in a study of blood T cell repertoires in COVID-19 (dated by TCRdb to about 2020). Libraries were built with the immunoSEQ multiplex PCR assay. TCRdb's version of the immuneACCESS table is confined to in-frame rearrangements and falls short of the full clone set. An unresolved V gene accounts for under half of the shortfall where checked; the remainder is of unknown origin. Recorded for this sample are tens of thousands of clones; around 83% of them occurred a single time. Around 26% of the sample belongs to the ten largest clones. Sample: peripheral blood. These receptor sequences come from a human donor in a cohort sampled during active COVID-19.

The J gene is TRBJ2-3, the V gene TRBV7-3, with unresolved D. V was cut by 6 bases and J by 6 bases, with 10 bases left in between. The CDR3 consists of 12 residues. CDR1 and CDR2 (germline): SGHTA, FQGTGA. The CDR3 DNA reads as TGTGCCAGCAGTCTTACAAGTGATACGCAGTATTTT. This encodes CASSLTSDTQYF. Drawing the rest from reference TRBV7-3 and TRBJ2-3, the complete variable domain is GAGVSQTPSNKVTEKGKYVELRCDPISGHTALYWYRQSLGQGPEFLIYFQGTGAADDSGLPNDRFFAVRPEGSVSTLKIQRTERGDSAVYLCASSLTSDTQYFGPGTRLTVL.

The chain uses TRBV7-3 and TRBJ2-1, with 9 nucleotides matching TRBD2. There are 17 residues in the CDR3. The V gene's germline CDR1 is SGHTA and CDR2 FQGTGA. V lost 5 bases, J lost 8 bases, and 16 bases stayed unmatched. CDR3 residues: CASSRNPGGSGRYEQFF. In DNA form, the CDR3 reads TGTGCCAGCAGCCGTAATCCCGGGGGTAGCGGGAGATATGAGCAGTTCTTC.

This chain uses TRBV28 with TRBJ2-7; 9 bases agree with TRBD1. V lost 8 bases, J lost 2 bases, and 1 base stayed unmatched. Per germline, CDR1 MDHEN and CDR2 SYDVKM. CDR3 length: 12 residues. This chain's CDR3 is CASGTGTYEQYF. The CDR3 DNA sequence: TGTGCCAGCGGGACAGGGACCTACGAGCAGTACTTC.

This clone was found once. The chain couples TRBV9 to TRBJ2-5, with 11 bases matching TRBD2. CDR1 SGDLS and CDR2 YYNGEE come from the germline V gene. J gave up 2 bases and V 3 bases, and 12 bases lay outside the gene matches. This CDR3 contains 18 residues. Written as DNA, the CDR3 is TGTGCCAGCAGCGGGGAGGGGCTAGCGGGGGGCCTTCAAGAGACCCAGTACTTC. Amino acids: CASSGEGLAGGLQETQYF.

The CDR3 sequence is CASSFRQGVGEQYF. The CDR3 region has the DNA TGTGCCAGCAGCTTTCGACAGGGGGTAGGCGAGCAGTACTTC. The chain recombines TRBV13 with TRBJ2-7, with TRBD1 matching over 9 bases. J was trimmed by 6 bases and V by 3 bases; bases with no gene match: 6. This CDR3 has 14 residues. CDR1 and CDR2 from the germline V gene are PRHDT and FYEKMQ (reference sequence).

The V gene is TRBV19, the J gene TRBJ2-2; D is uncertain. Germline loops: CDR1 LNHDA, CDR2 SQIVND (reference sequence). Trimming removed 8 bases from V and 7 bases from J, with 14 bases in between. This CDR3 is 13 amino acids long. CDR3 bases: TGTGCCAGTTCACCTTACAATGGCGGGGAGCTGTTTTTT. Its translation: CASSPYNGGELFF.

The chain uses TRBV7-3 and TRBJ2-7; 9 bases agree with TRBD2. The CDR3 loop spans 16 amino acids. The V gene's germline CDR1 is SGHTA and CDR2 FQGTGA. Losses at the gene ends were 11 bases for V and 2 bases for J; bases not matched to a gene: 16. The CDR3 reads CALARRAAGGPYEQYF. The CDR3 DNA sequence: TGTGCCCTCGCCCGAAGAGCGGCGGGAGGGCCCTACGAGCAGTACTTC.

The genes are TRBV6-2 or TRBV6-3 and TRBJ2-5; TRBD1 aligns across 9 bases. The CDR3 runs to 17 residues. V lost 2 bases, J lost 2 bases, and 9 bases stayed unmatched. The germline CDR1 and CDR2 sequences are MNHEY and SVGEGT. CDR3 residues: CASSYTPWTGEQETQYF. The CDR3 nucleotides read TGTGCCAGCAGTTACACCCCCTGGACAGGGGAGCAAGAGACCCAGTACTTC.

J is TRBJ1-4 and V is TRBV30; no clear D gene. The CDR3 extends over 16 amino acids. Deletions cut 1 base from V and 2 bases from J, with 14 bases between. Germline lookup yields CDR1 GTSNPN and CDR2 SVGIG (reference sequence). The CDR3 DNA follows: TGTGCCTGGAGTGACCCTCACGGGTACACTAATGAAAAACTGTTTTTT. It is translated as CAWSDPHGYTNEKLFF.

The chain is built from TRBV6-2 or TRBV6-3 and TRBJ2-7, with 7 bases lining up with TRBD1. The CDR3 is 14 residues long. V shed 7 bases, J shed 5 bases, and the junction held 11 bases outside the gene matches. CDR1 and CDR2 from the germline V gene are MNHEY and SVGEGT. The CDR3 loop reads CASIPRGRRNEQYF. CDR3 DNA: TGTGCCAGCATCCCAAGGGGGCGTCGAAACGAGCAGTACTTC.

The rearrangement uses TRBV4-3 and TRBJ1-2, with 11 bases aligning to TRBD1. The CDR3 runs to 16 residues. The junction had 7 bases not matched to a gene; V was cut back by 1 base and J by 6 bases. Germline lookup yields CDR1 LGHNA and CDR2 YSLEER. Here the CDR3 DNA reads TGCGCCAGCAGCCAAGTGGCCGGGACAGGGGGTCATGGCTACACCTTC. Its protein is CASSQVAGTGGHGYTF.

The rearrangement links TRBV6-5 to TRBJ2-2; D might be TRBD1 (5 bases). Germline-derived CDR1 and CDR2 are MNHEY and SVGAGI. Trimming removed 0 bases at V and 4 bases at J, with 6 bases between. There are 14 residues in the CDR3. The CDR3 sequence: CASSYSQGTGELFF. The CDR3 coding sequence is TGTGCCAGCAGTTACTCTCAGGGCACCGGGGAGCTGTTTTTT.

V and J are TRBV9 and TRBJ2-1; 7 nucleotides agree with TRBD2. The CDR3 is made up of 15 amino acids. In germline, CDR1 is SGDLS, CDR2 YYNGEE. V shed 0 bases, J shed 7 bases, and the junction held 7 bases outside the gene matches. The CDR3 region is CASSVAGGEGNEQFF. The CDR3, as DNA: TGTGCCAGCAGCGTAGCGGGAGGAGAGGGTAATGAGCAGTTCTTC. Looking up the rest from reference TRBV9 and TRBJ2-1 gives the full variable domain: DSGVTQTPKHLITATGQRVTLRCSPRSGDLSVYWYQQSLDQGLQFLIQYYNGEERAKGNILERFSAQQFPDLHSELNLSSLELGDSALYFCASSVAGGEGNEQFFGPGTRLTVL.

V and J are TRBV27 and TRBJ1-4; 9 bases are a match to TRBD1. The V gene's germline CDR1 is MNHEY and CDR2 SMNVEV (reference sequence). V shed 4 bases and J 8 bases; nucleotides not matched to a gene: 11. CDR3 length: 16 amino acids. This chain's CDR3 is CASSSFQTGGWEKLFF. The CDR3, as DNA: TGTGCCAGCAGTTCATTCCAGACAGGGGGTTGGGAAAAACTGTTTTTT.

The V and J genes are TRBV3-1 (or the pseudogene TRBV3-2) and TRBJ2-4; 8 bases agree with TRBD1. V lost 0 bases, J lost 3 bases, and 7 bases stayed unmatched. The CDR3 length is 17 residues. Germline V CDR1 and CDR2: LGHDT, YNNKEL (reference sequence). CDR3 sequence: CASSQDWTGSGKNIQYF. CDR3 in DNA: TGTGCCAGCAGCCAAGATTGGACAGGGTCAGGCAAAAACATTCAGTACTTC.

The chain uses TRBV19 and TRBJ2-7; D is uncertain. The CDR3 spans 16 residues. The ends were cut back, 0 bases at V and 2 bases at J, with 14 bases in the middle. CDR1 is LNHDA, CDR2 SQIVND, per germline (reference sequence). The CDR3: CASSIDLEHRAYEQYF. CDR3 DNA: TGTGCCAGTAGTATAGATTTGGAGCATCGAGCCTACGAGCAGTACTTC.

The J gene is TRBJ2-7, the V gene TRBV5-4; tentative D call: TRBD2 (6 bases). The CDR3 has 14 residues. Germline values: CDR1 SGHNT, CDR2 YYREEE (reference sequence). V gave up 1 base and J gave up 10 bases, with 18 bases separating them. CDR3 DNA sequence: TGTGCCAGCAGCTTGCCGCTACCGGGAGACGTTCAGTACTTC. It codes for CASSLPLPGDVQYF.

The rearrangement uses TRBV7-2 and TRBJ1-2, with D maybe TRBD1 (5 bases). The CDR3 runs 13 residues. Germline CDR1 SGHTA, CDR2 FQGNSA. Trimming took off 2 bases at V and 8 bases at J, with 12 bases between the two ends. CDR3 amino acids: CASSLSGGRGYTF. The CDR3 coding sequence is TGTGCCAGCAGCTTAAGCGGGGGTCGGGGCTACACCTTC.

The genes are TRBV6-1 and TRBJ2-3; 8 bases are a match to TRBD1. This CDR3 spans 14 amino acids. Germline V gene sequence: CDR1 MNHNS, CDR2 SASEGT. Trimming removed 3 bases from V and 5 bases from J; junction bases left unmatched: 4. This CDR3 is CASSDQGQVDTQYF. The CDR3 DNA reads as TGTGCCAGCAGTGATCAGGGACAGGTAGATACGCAGTATTTT.

This chain links TRBV6-5 with TRBJ1-2; 9 bases line up with TRBD1. The CDR3 length is 13 residues. Germline V gene data show CDR1 as MNHEY and CDR2 as SVGAGI. The CDR3 here is CVTRGQGFRGYTF. In DNA form, the CDR3 reads TGTGTCACACGGGGACAGGGATTCCGGGGCTACACCTTC.

V is TRBV5-4 and J is TRBJ2-7, with TRBD1 identical over 9 bases. The V gene end was trimmed by 3 bases and the J gene end by 3 bases; junction bases not matched to a gene: 7. Per germline, CDR1 SGHNT and CDR2 YYREEE (reference sequence). The length of the CDR3 is 15 residues. CDR3 nucleotide sequence: TGTGCCAGCAGCTCAATACAGGGGGCAGGCTACGAGCAGTACTTC. It encodes CASSSIQGAGYEQYF.

The rearrangement joins TRBV28 to TRBJ2-7; 10 bases agree with TRBD2. Looked up from germline, CDR1 is MDHEN and CDR2 is SYDVKM. V shed 4 bases and J 6 bases; nucleotides not matched to a gene: 6. This CDR3 has 14 residues. CDR3 DNA sequence: TGTGCCAGCAGTTCTAGCGGGAGAAAGAGCGAGCAGTACTTC. Protein product: CASSSSGRKSEQYF. The full variable domain, in which reference TRBV28 and TRBJ2-7 provide the parts outside the CDR3, is DVKVTQSSRYLVKRTGEKVFLECVQDMDHENMFWYRQDPGLGLRLIYFSYDVKMKEKGDIPEGYSVSREKKERFSLILESASTNQTSMYLCASSSSGRKSEQYFGPGTRLTVT.

The gene calls are TRBV4-3 and TRBJ2-5, with TRBD1 as a possible D gene (5 bases). The germline V gene encodes CDR1 LGHNA and CDR2 YSLEER. V shed 4 bases and J shed 0 bases, with 15 bases lying between them. The CDR3 is made up of 16 amino acids. The CDR3 is CASSPRRGSNQETQYF. The CDR3 DNA follows: TGCGCCAGCAGCCCCCGAAGGGGATCTAACCAAGAGACCCAGTACTTC.

V usage is TRBV9 and J usage is TRBJ2-7; 8 positions match TRBD2. Germline V gene lookup returns CDR1 SGDLS and CDR2 YYNGEE. Germline trimming cut 7 bases from V and 7 bases from J; bases unmatched to any gene: 13. The length of the CDR3 is 14 residues. CDR3 in amino acids: CASARGGRSGEQYF. In DNA form, the CDR3 reads TGTGCCAGCGCCCGGGGCGGGAGGTCGGGGGAGCAGTACTTC.

The CDR3 sequence: CATSGQGADGYTF. In DNA form, the CDR3 reads TGTGCCACCTCGGGACAGGGGGCCGATGGCTACACCTTC. The V call is TRBV10-3, the J call TRBJ1-2; 12 nucleotides match TRBD1. The germline gives CDR1 ENHRY, CDR2 SYGVKD. The CDR3 is 13 residues long. V shed 10 bases and J 6 bases; nucleotides not matched to a gene: 6.

The sample holds one count of this clone. This sequence joins TRBV28 and TRBJ2-7, with 7 bases identical to TRBD2. Per the germline V gene, CDR1 is MDHEN and CDR2 is SYDVKM. CDR3 length: 14 residues. The trim removed 6 bases at V and 3 bases at J, leaving 8 bases unmatched. As DNA, the CDR3 is TGTGCCAGCAGACCCCGGGGGGAGAGCTACGAGCAGTACTTC. Its protein product is CASRPRGESYEQYF.

The chain uses TRBV5-4 and TRBJ1-1, with 7 nucleotides matching TRBD1. Germline CDR1 reads SGHNT; CDR2 reads YYREEE (reference sequence). The CDR3 spans 14 residues. The ends lost 7 bases at V and 3 bases at J; junction bases unmatched: 9. The CDR3 loop reads CASGPGTEYTEAFF. The DNA of the CDR3 is TGTGCCAGCGGCCCCGGGACAGAGTACACTGAAGCTTTCTTT. The full variable domain, rest sourced from reference TRBV5-4 and TRBJ1-1, is ETGVTQSPTHLIKTRGQQVTLRCSSQSGHNTVSWYQQALGQGPQFIFQYYREEENGRGNFPPRFSGLQFPNYSSELNVNALELDDSALYLCASGPGTEYTEAFFGQGTRLTVV.

V is TRBV18 and J is TRBJ2-3, with 8 nucleotides matching TRBD1. Germline assignment: CDR1 KGHSH and CDR2 LQKENI. The CDR3 runs to 16 residues. Trimming cost V 3 bases and J 0 bases; bases outside gene matches: 5. CDR3 loop: CASSPGQGSSTDTQYF. The CDR3 DNA reads as TGTGCCAGCTCACCCGGACAGGGCAGTAGCACAGATACGCAGTATTTT. The variable domain in full, completed from reference TRBV18 and TRBJ2-3, reads NAGVMQNPRHLVRRRGQEARLRCSPMKGHSHVYWYRQLPEEGLKFMVYLQKENIIDESGMPKERFSAEFPKEGPSILRIQQVVRGDSAAYFCASSPGQGSSTDTQYFGPGTRLTVL.

The chain links TRBV20-1 to TRBJ2-3; D perhaps matches TRBD2 (6 bases). This CDR3 has 12 residues. Germline-derived CDR1 and CDR2 are DFQATT and SNEGSKA (reference sequence). Trimming removed 3 bases at V and 3 bases at J, with 7 bases between. CDR3 sequence: CSASAGTDTQYF. The CDR3 nucleotides are TGCAGTGCTAGTGCGGGGACAGATACGCAGTATTTT.

This chain joins TRBV3-1 (or the pseudogene TRBV3-2) and TRBJ1-2; 11 bases line up with TRBD1. CDR3 length equals 17 residues. The V and J ends lost 1 base and 3 bases, in that order; junction bases with no gene match: 7. Germline V gene sequence: CDR1 LGHDT, CDR2 YNNKEL (reference sequence). The CDR3 sequence is CASSQVGTGGKYYGYTF. The CDR3 bases are TGTGCCAGCAGCCAAGTAGGGACAGGGGGGAAGTACTATGGCTACACCTTC.

The J gene is TRBJ1-2, the V gene TRBV5-4; D might be TRBD1 (6 bases). Per germline, CDR1 SGHNT and CDR2 YYREEE (reference sequence). The CDR3 loop spans 14 amino acids. Trimming shortened V by 4 bases and J by 0 bases, and 10 bases separated the two germline ends. CDR3 loop: CASSRGGANYGYTF. CDR3 coding DNA: TGTGCCAGCAGCAGGGGGGGTGCTAACTATGGCTACACCTTC.

In the case of this clone: A junction boundary mismatches the germline segment, possibly from a read error. This chain connects TRBV2 to TRBJ2-3; TRBD1 matches at 8 bases. Per germline, CDR1 SNHLY and CDR2 FYNNEI. The CDR3 totals 12 residues. The CDR3 DNA follows: TGTGCCAGCAATAAGGAGACAGGGGTTCCCCCATTT. Encoded protein: CASNKETGVPPF.